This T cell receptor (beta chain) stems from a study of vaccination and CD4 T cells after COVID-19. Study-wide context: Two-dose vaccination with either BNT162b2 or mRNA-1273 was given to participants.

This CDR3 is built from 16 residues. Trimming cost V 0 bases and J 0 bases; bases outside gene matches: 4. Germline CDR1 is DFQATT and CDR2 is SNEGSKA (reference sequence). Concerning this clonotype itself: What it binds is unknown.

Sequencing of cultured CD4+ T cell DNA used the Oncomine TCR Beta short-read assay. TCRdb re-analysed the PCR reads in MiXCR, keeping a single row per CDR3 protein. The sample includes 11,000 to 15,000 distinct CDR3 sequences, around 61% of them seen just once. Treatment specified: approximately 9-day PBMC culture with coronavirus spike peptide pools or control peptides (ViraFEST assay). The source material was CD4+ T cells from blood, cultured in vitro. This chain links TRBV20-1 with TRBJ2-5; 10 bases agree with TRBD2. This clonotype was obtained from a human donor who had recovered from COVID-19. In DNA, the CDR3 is TGCAGTGCTAGAGATCGGACTAGCGGTAACCAAGAGACCCAGTACTTC. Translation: CSARDRTSGNQETQYF.